The clone carrying this TCR beta chain came up a few times. Its antigen is as yet unknown. The data are from a study of human T cells and chemical hapten exposure. Across the whole study: Weekly diphenylcyclopropenone doses were given to patients' scalps across the roughly 25-week study. Study-wide findings and caveats: Following DPC sensitization, TCRs present above 1 in 1000 frequency showed no change. Large CDR3 similarity clusters arose significantly more often from expanded TCRs than from controls. Having alopecia, donors may respond immunologically unlike healthy people.

CDR3 length equals 15 residues. Germline CDR1 is SGDLS and CDR2 is YYNGEE. Deletions cut 0 bases from V and 6 bases from J, with 13 bases between. TCRdb used MiXCR to reprocess the RACE reads, holding one entry per CDR3 protein. The table shows under 200,000 distinct CDR3 sequences, with approximately 29% occurring only once. Documented time point: pre-sensitization, week 0. Treatment: therapeutic diphenylcyclopropenone sensitization with weekly scalp DPC. J is TRBJ1-5 and V is TRBV9, with a tentative D call TRBD1 (5 bases). The sequencing here drew on whole blood, taken in connection with sensitization to the hapten diphenylcyclopropenone (DPC). The clonotype originates from a woman in her 30s with alopecia areata. Some clones in this sample may be carry-over from other donors' samples. CDR3 sequence: CASSVGHGGGQPQHF. The DNA for the CDR3 is TGTGCCAGCAGCGTAGGTCACGGCGGGGGTCAGCCCCAGCATTTT.